This T cell receptor (beta chain) was sequenced in a study of beta chain features in type 1 diabetes. Study-wide background: Patients looked much like healthy donors when it came to age, gender and cell yields.

Sorted cells reached over 95% purity in every population. This clone was observed a handful of times. Expressed TCRB transcripts were sequenced because the isolated RNA had all been reverse transcribed beforehand. Around 3.9 million reads per sample were averaged for naive, central memory and regulatory samples. TCRdb keeps only in-frame clones here, not all; method: immunoSEQ multiplex PCR. Of roughly 240,000 clones listed, roughly 13% are singletons. With 1 base removed from V and 0 bases from J, the gap between germline ends came to 10 bases. Germline V gene data show CDR1 as LGHNA and CDR2 as YSLEER. The CDR3 runs to 16 residues.

Specimen: naive CD4+ T cells from blood. V usage is TRBV4-3 and J usage is TRBJ2-1; D remains unclear. This TCR was recovered from a woman between 40 and 55 years old in good health. CDR3 nucleotide sequence: TGCGCCAGCAGCCAAGCCCGAGGTTACTCCTACAATGAGCAGTTCTTC. Translated, it gives CASSQARGYSYNEQFF.